The 27 T cell receptor beta chains in this list originate from one sample, sequenced in a study of blood T cells in healthy people across ages (dated by TCRdb to about 2015). The library was obtained by 5' RACE. Instrument on record: Illumina HiSeq 2500. The second PCR ran for about 6 to 12 cycles and used a J-beta primer mix along with a sample-barcoded 5' primer. The public reads were run again by TCRdb, first through fastp at Q25 and then through MiXCR, and only productive beta chains were kept. Identical CDR3 proteins give one entry, which carries the most common genes and DNA. This sample holds about 640,000 distinct CDR3 sequences; approximately 59% were observed only once. The ten biggest clones cover roughly 34% of the sample. The sample comprised blood. The origin of the receptors is a man between 60 and 70 years old in good health.

This clonotype has just a few counts. The rearrangement joins TRBV7-9 to TRBJ1-4; a weak D match, TRBD1 (5 bases). The CDR3 consists of 16 residues. V lost 1 base to trimming and J lost 3 bases, with 12 bases between them. In germline, CDR1 is SEHNR, CDR2 FQNEAQ (reference sequence). The CDR3 region is CASSLGATASNEKLFF. CDR3 coding DNA: TGTGCCAGCAGCTTAGGGGCGACAGCCTCTAATGAAAAACTGTTTTTT.

This clonotype was detected a few times. The gene calls are TRBV4-2 and TRBJ2-1; 12 bases match TRBD2. Germline lookup yields CDR1 LGHNA and CDR2 YNFKEQ. V trimming: 1 base; J trimming: 8 bases; junction bases outside the gene matches: 6. The CDR3 runs 16 residues. Written as DNA, the CDR3 is TGTGCCAGCAGCCAAGCGGGCGCTAGCGGGGGGGATGAGCAGTTCTTC. As protein: CASSQAGASGGDEQFF.

V usage is TRBV5-4 and J usage is TRBJ1-1; 7 bases align to TRBD1. The ends lost 0 bases at V and 3 bases at J; junction bases unmatched: 5. This CDR3 contains 15 residues. CDR1 SGHNT and CDR2 YYREEE come from the germline V gene (reference sequence). CDR3 nucleotide sequence: TGTGCCAGCAGCTTGGTGGCAGGGGGGGACACTGAAGCTTTCTTT. This encodes CASSLVAGGDTEAFF.

This clonotype was recorded a few times. The chain combines TRBV29-1 with TRBJ1-1; D gene uncertain. Trimming pared 7 bases from V and 11 bases from J, leaving 11 bases between. Germline assignment: CDR1 SQVTM and CDR2 ANQGSEA. The CDR3 covers 9 residues. This CDR3 reads CSAGVEAFF. The DNA for the CDR3 is TGCAGCGCGGGCGTTGAGGCTTTCTTT.

This clonotype was found a few times. This chain joins TRBV7-9 and TRBJ2-7; 8 bases align to TRBD2. The J call may be faulty, since TRBJ2-5 better matches the DNA end. The germline V gene has CDR1 SEHNR and CDR2 FQNEAQ (reference sequence). This CDR3 spans 14 amino acids. CDR3 nucleotide sequence: TGTGCCAGCAGCTTAGAGGGACTAGTGGCGACCCAGTACTTC. Translation gives CASSLEGLVATQYF.

The chain employs TRBV15 and TRBJ1-2, with 8 bases aligning to TRBD1. V was clipped by 5 bases and J by 8 bases; unmatched bases: 7. The CDR3 spans 13 residues. In germline, CDR1 is LNHNV, CDR2 YYDKDF (reference sequence). The DNA of the CDR3 is TGTGCCACCAGCCCTAGGACAGGGTGGGGCTACACCTTC. Translated, it gives CATSPRTGWGYTF.

The rearrangement joins TRBV21-1 to TRBJ2-7; TRBD1 was called by the table and not checked on the DNA. TRBV21-1 is shown as a pseudogene. This CDR3 region has 15 residues. CDR3 region: CASSRDRGGSYEQYF. The CDR3 DNA follows: TGTGCCAGCAGCAGGGACAGGGGAGGATCCTACGAGCAGTACTTC.

The chain joins TRBV11-2 to TRBJ2-2, with 7 bases that match TRBD1. This CDR3 is 14 amino acids long. Germline trimming cut 3 bases from V and 6 bases from J; bases unmatched to any gene: 4. Per the germline V gene, CDR1 is SGHAT and CDR2 is FQNNGV. The DNA for the CDR3 is TGTGCCAGCAGCTTCGAGGGGGCGGCCGGGGAGCTGTTTTTT. The encoded protein is CASSFEGAAGELFF.

A few counts support this clonotype. This chain links TRBV20-1 with TRBJ1-2; TRBD1 aligns across 9 bases. J gave up 8 bases and V 3 bases, and 10 bases lay outside the gene matches. CDR1 and CDR2 from the germline V gene are DFQATT and SNEGSKA (reference sequence). This CDR3 region has 14 residues. In nucleotides, the CDR3 is TGCAGTGCTAGTACCGACAGGGGGTTGTTGGGCTACACCTTC. It codes for CSASTDRGLLGYTF.

This clonotype was seen a handful of times. This chain uses TRBV5-5 with TRBJ1-1; 7 bases agree with TRBD1. The germline V gene encodes CDR1 SGHKS and CDR2 YYEKEE (reference sequence). The CDR3 length is 15 residues. V gave up 4 bases and J gave up 0 bases; unmatched junction bases: 6. The CDR3 spells CASSVGTALNTEAFF. As DNA, the CDR3 is TGTGCCAGCAGCGTGGGGACAGCTTTGAACACTGAAGCTTTCTTT.

This clonotype was detected once. V is TRBV5-4 and J is TRBJ2-2, with D hard to call. The germline V gene has CDR1 SGHNT and CDR2 YYREEE (reference sequence). V was clipped by 1 base and J by 5 bases, with 12 bases between them. CDR3 length: 15 amino acids. The CDR3 nucleotides read TGTGCCAGCAGCTTGTTTGGCCAAAGGACCGGGGAGCTGTTTTTT. This gives the protein CASSLFGQRTGELFF.

The rearrangement joins TRBV3-1 to TRBJ2-2; D may be TRBD1 or TRBD2 (5 bases each). CDR1 is LGHDT, CDR2 YNNKEL, per germline (reference sequence). The CDR3 consists of 18 residues. Trimming took off 1 base at V and 0 bases at J, with 15 bases between the two ends. The CDR3 is CASSQGVIRDANTGELFF. The CDR3, as DNA: TGTGCCAGCAGCCAAGGCGTAATCCGGGACGCGAACACCGGGGAGCTGTTTTTT.

The chain uses TRBV6-5 and TRBJ2-5, with D perhaps matching TRBD1 (5 bases). CDR3 size: 16 residues. V dropped 0 bases and J dropped 1 base, with 12 bases sitting between them. CDR1 is MNHEY, CDR2 SVGAGI, per germline. This CDR3 reads CASSYSTAGLQETQYF. The CDR3 DNA reads TGTGCCAGCAGTTACTCGACGGCAGGGCTCCAAGAGACCCAGTACTTC.

The rearrangement links TRBV29-1 to TRBJ2-5, with 9 bases lining up with TRBD2. With V trimmed by 4 bases and J by 11 bases, 17 bases remained unmatched. Germline-derived CDR1 and CDR2 are SQVTM and ANQGSEA. The CDR3 contains 15 residues. The CDR3 coding sequence is TGCAGCGTTGCCGCAAGCGGGGGGCCTAACAATGAGCAGTACTTC. This sequence encodes CSVAASGGPNNEQYF. The variable domain in full, completed from reference TRBV29-1 and TRBJ2-5, reads SAVISQKPSRDICQRGTSLTIQCQVDSQVTMMFWYRQQPGQSLTLIATANQGSEATYESGFVIDKFPISRPNLTFSTLTVSNMSPEDSSIYLCSVAASGGPNNEQYFGPGTRLLVL.

The chain joins TRBV20-1 to TRBJ1-1; no definite D call. The V and J ends lost 5 bases and 0 bases respectively, with 13 bases between them. Germline V CDR1 and CDR2: DFQATT, SNEGSKA (reference sequence). The CDR3 has 14 amino acids. The CDR3 DNA reads TGCAGTGCTGCCCCGGGAGGAATGAACACTGAAGCTTTCTTT. Amino acids: CSAAPGGMNTEAFF.

The genes are TRBV27 and TRBJ1-4; 7 bases agree with TRBD1. The CDR3 runs to 14 residues. After removal of 6 bases from V and 3 bases from J, the junction contained 4 bases not matched to a gene. Germline V gives CDR1 MNHEY, CDR2 SMNVEV (reference sequence). The CDR3 sequence is CASRDRPSNEKLFF. The CDR3 DNA sequence: TGTGCCAGCAGGGACAGGCCGTCTAATGAAAAACTGTTTTTT.

The chain uses TRBV5-1 and TRBJ2-6; 7 positions match TRBD1. After removal of 4 bases from V and 0 bases from J, the junction contained 4 bases not matched to a gene. This CDR3 has 16 amino acids. In germline, CDR1 is SGHRS, CDR2 YFSETQ. The DNA of the CDR3 is TGCGCCAGCAGCCCACAGGGGAACTCTGGGGCCAACGTCCTGACTTTC. It codes for CASSPQGNSGANVLTF.

The chain has TRBV20-1 and TRBJ2-7, with TRBD2 matching 14 bases. In germline, CDR1 is DFQATT, CDR2 SNEGSKA (reference sequence). V lost 5 bases and J lost 2; bases outside the gene matches: 8. This CDR3 contains 16 residues. CDR3 sequence reads: CSAGGTSGGPTYEQYF. Written as DNA, the CDR3 is TGCAGTGCTGGCGGGACTAGCGGGGGACCAACCTACGAGCAGTACTTC.

The chain combines TRBV6-1 with TRBJ2-7; 15 nucleotides agree with TRBD2. With 5 bases clipped from V and 2 bases from J, the junction kept 7 bases outside the gene matches. Germline loops: CDR1 MNHNS, CDR2 SASEGT. The CDR3 is 17 amino acids. This CDR3 is CASSPRTSGGATYEQYF. The DNA for the CDR3 is TGTGCCAGCAGTCCGCGGACTAGCGGGGGGGCTACCTACGAGCAGTACTTC.

This clonotype was found a few times. The V call is TRBV18, the J call TRBJ1-2; D may be TRBD1 (6 bases). Germline V gives CDR1 KGHSH, CDR2 LQKENI. This CDR3 is 17 amino acids long. V lost 2 bases and J 4 bases, leaving 20 bases between the germline ends. This CDR3 reads CASSPGSGTRSPYGYTF. The CDR3 DNA sequence: TGTGCCAGCTCACCAGGGTCGGGGACACGGAGTCCCTATGGCTACACCTTC.

The chain has TRBV5-1 and TRBJ1-4; tentative D call: TRBD1 (6 bases). CDR1 SGHRS and CDR2 YFSETQ come from the germline V gene. This CDR3 is built from 15 residues. Trimming left V 5 bases short and J 3 bases short, with 14 bases between. The CDR3 DNA reads TGCGCCAGCAGTACCGGGGGGCTAGCTAATGAAAAACTGTTTTTT. Amino acids: CASSTGGLANEKLFF. The whole variable domain, filled in from reference TRBV5-1 and TRBJ1-4, reads KAGVTQTPRYLIKTRGQQVTLSCSPISGHRSVSWYQQTPGQGLQFLFEYFSETQRNKGNFPGRFSGRQFSNSRSEMNVSTLELGDSALYLCASSTGGLANEKLFFGSGTQLSVL.

The rearrangement links TRBV6-6 to TRBJ1-2; D is uncertain. The CDR3 spans 12 residues. In germline, CDR1 is MNHNY, CDR2 SVGAGI (reference sequence). V was pared by 4 bases and J by 7 bases, with 10 bases between. The CDR3 DNA reads as TGTGCCAGCAGTTGGGTTGAGAGTGGCTACACCTTC. Protein sequence: CASSWVESGYTF.

This clonotype was counted many times. This may be a read error, as it is one base from a much larger clone. This sequence joins TRBV4-2 and TRBJ2-5, with TRBD2 identical over 9 bases. The CDR3 contains 15 residues. Trimming at V came to 1 base and at J to 11 bases, leaving 11 bases not matched to a gene. Germline loops: CDR1 LGHNA, CDR2 YNFKEQ. The CDR3 sequence: CASSQASGAYNEQYF. The CDR3 DNA follows: TGTGCCAGCAGCCAAGCTAGCGGGGCCTACAATGAGCAGTACTTC.

The chain combines TRBV29-1 with TRBJ1-1; perhaps TRBD1 as D (5 bases). Germline V gene sequence: CDR1 SQVTM, CDR2 ANQGSEA. The V and J ends lost 6 bases and 0 bases respectively, with 8 bases between them. The CDR3 is 12 residues long. The CDR3 DNA reads as TGCAGCGTGGGGACGTTGAACACTGAAGCTTTCTTT. Translation: CSVGTLNTEAFF.

CDR3 region: CASTGASTGNTIYF. In DNA form, the CDR3 reads TGTGCCAGCACCGGCGCAAGTACTGGAAACACCATATATTTT. The rearrangement joins TRBV7-9 to TRBJ1-3; D remains unclear. The CDR3 totals 14 residues. The germline V gene encodes CDR1 SEHNR and CDR2 FQNEAQ (reference sequence). Trimming took 7 bases from V and 2 from J, leaving 12 bases between them.

This chain uses TRBV3-1 with TRBJ2-7, with 9 nucleotides matching TRBD2. The J call may be faulty, since TRBJ2-5 better matches the DNA end. The CDR3 spans 15 residues. The germline CDR1 and CDR2 sequences are LGHDT and YNNKEL (reference sequence). The CDR3, as DNA: TGTGCCAGCAGCCAACAAGCGGGGGGATCAAAGACCCAGTACTTC. It codes for CASSQQAGGSKTQYF.

CDR3 DNA: TGTGCCAGCAGCCCCCTGACTAGCGGGGGAATCCATGAGCAGTTCTTC. Amino acid sequence: CASSPLTSGGIHEQFF. The chain combines TRBV3-1 with TRBJ2-1, with 12 bases fitting TRBD2. The CDR3 has 16 residues. Germline-derived CDR1 and CDR2 are LGHDT and YNNKEL (reference sequence). V was clipped by 4 bases and J by 8 bases; unmatched bases: 9.